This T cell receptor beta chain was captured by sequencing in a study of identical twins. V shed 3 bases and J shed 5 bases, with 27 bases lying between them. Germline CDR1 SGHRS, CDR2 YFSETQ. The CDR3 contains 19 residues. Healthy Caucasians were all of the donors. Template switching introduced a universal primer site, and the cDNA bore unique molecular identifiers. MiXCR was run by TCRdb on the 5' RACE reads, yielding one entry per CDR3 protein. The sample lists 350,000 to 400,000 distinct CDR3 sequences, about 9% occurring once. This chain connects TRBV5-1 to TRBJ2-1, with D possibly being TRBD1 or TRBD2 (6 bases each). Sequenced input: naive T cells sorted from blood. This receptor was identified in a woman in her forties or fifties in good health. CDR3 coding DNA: TGCGCCAGCAGCTCGCCGGGATGGAGGGTAGGGGGTCAGGACAATGAGCAGTTCTTC. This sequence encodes CASSSPGWRVGGQDNEQFF.